This T cell receptor (beta chain) stems from a study of blood T cell repertoires in COVID-19. CDR1 and CDR2 (germline): MDHEN, SYDVKM. The CDR3 runs to 11 residues. Trimming pared 7 bases from V and 3 bases from J, leaving 4 bases between. The repertoire was sequenced with immunoSEQ multiplex PCR; TCRdb's copy has only in-frame clones and lacks some. In the table there are approximately 290,000 clones, 80% to 90% of which are singletons. This chain connects TRBV28 to TRBJ2-1; D is unresolved. This TCR was sampled from a man aged 25 to 40 with acute or convalescent COVID-19. Sequencing was done on a sample of peripheral blood. The CDR3: CASTNYNEQFF. Written as DNA, the CDR3 is TGTGCCAGCACCAACTACAATGAGCAGTTCTTC.